Each of the 30 T cell receptor beta chains below was sequenced from the same sample in a study of cytomegalovirus exposure and HLA in healthy donors (dated by TCRdb to about 2017). The library was generated by the immunoSEQ multiplex PCR assay. For the multiplex PCR, a mixture combining 60 forward primers for TCR Vbeta segments and 13 reverse primers for TCR Jbeta segments was used. TCRdb obtained this table from immuneACCESS and retained in-frame rearrangements with V and J assigned. These tables miss some clones; where compared with another copy, unresolved V genes account for less than half of the shortfall, and the remainder is unexplained. The sample table records fewer than 250,000 clones; 65% to 80% of these occur just once. About 1% of the sample belongs to the ten largest clones. The sequencing sample was made of PBMCs. These receptors were obtained from a woman between 40 and 55 years old in good health and CMV-seronegative.

This chain connects TRBV6-5 to TRBJ1-1; D remains unclear. Germline CDR1 and CDR2: MNHEY and SVGAGI. The CDR3 sequence is 14 residues long. Deletions cut 6 bases from V and 2 bases from J, with 13 bases between. The CDR3 loop is CASRKLRENTEAFF. Here the CDR3 DNA reads TGTGCCAGCAGAAAGCTCCGGGAAAACACTGAAGCTTTCTTT.

The rearrangement uses TRBV27 and TRBJ1-1; D remains unclear. CDR3 size: 15 residues. CDR1 and CDR2 (germline): MNHEY, SMNVEV (reference sequence). V lost 0 bases and J 1 base, leaving 9 bases between the germline ends. The DNA of the CDR3 is TGTGCCAGCAGTTTATCGGGCCCCCAGAACACTGAAGCTTTCTTT. Amino acid sequence: CASSLSGPQNTEAFF.

This clone has a handful of counts. This rearrangement joins TRBV7-3 to TRBJ2-7; D remains unclear. V lost 4 bases and J 0 bases, leaving 16 bases between the germline ends. The CDR3 is 16 residues long. Germline CDR1 is SGHTA and CDR2 is FQGTGA. The CDR3 sequence: CASSSPTIAYSYEQYV. In nucleotides, the CDR3 is TGTGCCAGCAGCTCACCCACAATAGCATACTCCTACGAGCAGTACGTC.

The chain has TRBV7-2 and TRBJ2-3, with 11 bases fitting TRBD2. The germline V gene encodes CDR1 SGHTA and CDR2 FQGNSA. The CDR3 length is 16 residues. The V and J ends lost 5 bases and 2 bases, in that order; junction bases with no gene match: 6. DNA of the CDR3: TGTGCCAGCAGCAAAACTAGCGGGGGTACCACAGATACGCAGTATTTT. Residues: CASSKTSGGTTDTQYF.

The V call is TRBV5-8, the J call TRBJ1-1; TRBD1 is a possible D gene (6 bases). The V and J ends lost 4 bases and 3 bases respectively, with 13 bases between them. CDR3 length: 14 residues. Germline V gives CDR1 SGHTS, CDR2 YDEGEE. CDR3 amino acids: CASSVKDRYTEAFF. CDR3 bases: TGTGCCAGCAGCGTAAAGGACAGATACACTGAAGCTTTCTTT.

The J gene is TRBJ2-7, the V gene TRBV6-5; 7 bases line up with TRBD1. V was pared by 7 bases and J by 2 bases, with 2 bases of the junction left unmatched. The V gene's germline CDR1 is MNHEY and CDR2 SVGAGI. This CDR3 region has 12 residues. This chain's CDR3 is CASTTGTYEQYF. Here the CDR3 DNA reads TGTGCCAGCACGACAGGGACCTACGAGCAGTACTTC.

This clone was picked up one time. CDR3 sequence (DNA): TGTGCCAGCAGCTTGTGGGTCGGGACACCTAGCACAGATACGCAGTATTTT. It yields the protein CASSLWVGTPSTDTQYF. The chain employs TRBV5-4 and TRBJ2-3, with D tentatively TRBD1 (6 bases). This CDR3 contains 17 residues. Germline V gives CDR1 SGHNT, CDR2 YYREEE (reference sequence). Trimming took 1 base from V and 0 from J, leaving 15 bases between them.

V gene TRBV1 combines with J gene TRBJ2-7; the DNA was not used to check the table's D call, TRBD1. TRBV1 is labeled a pseudogene. This CDR3 is 13 amino acids long. CDR3 bases: TGCACCAGCAGCCATGAAGGGACAGCGGAGCAGTACGTC. It translates to CTSSHEGTAEQYV.

J is TRBJ1-4 and V is TRBV11-2; 8 nucleotides match TRBD1. CDR3 length: 15 residues. V shed 1 base, J shed 2 bases, and the junction held 0 bases outside the gene matches. The germline V gene encodes CDR1 SGHAT and CDR2 FQNNGV. The CDR3 spells CASSLGDRTNEKLFF. In DNA form, the CDR3 reads TGTGCCAGCAGCTTAGGGGACAGGACTAATGAAAAACTGTTTTTT.

The chain recombines TRBV6-1 with TRBJ1-2; no definite D call. V was pared by 3 bases and J by 6 bases, with 11 bases between. The CDR3 length is 13 residues. Germline assignment: CDR1 MNHNS and CDR2 SASEGT. CDR3 bases: TGTGCCAGCAGTGATGGACTGGCGGATGGCTACACCTTC. This gives the protein CASSDGLADGYTF.

The V call is TRBV9, the J call TRBJ2-2, with D tentatively TRBD1 (5 bases). The V end lost 0 bases, the J end lost 2 bases, and 8 bases lay between the germline ends. The CDR3 has 15 residues. From germline, CDR1 is SGDLS and CDR2 YYNGEE. Written as DNA, the CDR3 is TGTGCCAGCAGCGTAGCGGACATAAACACCGGGGAGCTGTTTTTT. It translates to CASSVADINTGELFF.

The V call is TRBV9, the J call TRBJ1-1, with D perhaps matching TRBD1 (6 bases). Germline CDR1 reads SGDLS; CDR2 reads YYNGEE. The ends were cut back, 1 base at V and 3 bases at J, with 10 bases in the middle. There are 14 residues in the CDR3. The CDR3 DNA sequence: TGTGCCAGCAGCGTATCTACAGGGTACACTGAAGCTTTCTTT. Translation: CASSVSTGYTEAFF.

This sequence joins TRBV5-1 and TRBJ2-1; 7 bases align to TRBD1. In germline, CDR1 is SGHRS, CDR2 YFSETQ. This CDR3 has 15 amino acids. After removal of 3 bases from V and 4 bases from J, the junction contained 7 bases not matched to a gene. CDR3 region: CASSSSGQLYNEQFF. For the CDR3, the DNA is TGCGCCAGCAGCTCCTCGGGACAGTTATACAATGAGCAGTTCTTC.

The chain couples TRBV28 to TRBJ2-6; tentative D call: TRBD2 (6 bases). V was clipped by 8 bases and J by 9 bases, with 17 bases between them. The CDR3 length is 14 residues. The germline gives CDR1 MDHEN, CDR2 SYDVKM. The CDR3 loop reads CASQGGGNHNVLTF. CDR3 nucleotides: TGTGCCAGCCAAGGAGGAGGGAATCACAACGTCCTGACTTTC.

The chain has TRBV25-1 and TRBJ1-3; D remains unclear. This CDR3 is built from 14 residues. Germline CDR1 and CDR2: MGHDK and SYGVNS. V lost 3 bases and J lost 4, with 10 bases in between. This chain's CDR3 is CASSDLSVGNTIYF. As DNA, the CDR3 is TGTGCCAGCAGTGATCTCTCAGTCGGAAACACCATATATTTT.

The chain links TRBV9 to TRBJ2-7, with D possibly matching TRBD1 (6 bases). V was trimmed by 2 bases and J by 6 bases, leaving 21 bases between them. Germline V CDR1 and CDR2: SGDLS, YYNGEE. CDR3 length equals 16 residues. CDR3 residues: CASSVGEAGARGEQYF. The CDR3 bases are TGTGCCAGCAGCGTCGGGGAAGCAGGGGCTCGTGGCGAGCAGTACTTC. Supplemented by reference TRBV9 and TRBJ2-7, the full variable domain reads DSGVTQTPKHLITATGQRVTLRCSPRSGDLSVYWYQQSLDQGLQFLIQYYNGEERAKGNILERFSAQQFPDLHSELNLSSLELGDSALYFCASSVGEAGARGEQYFGPGTRLTVT.

The rearrangement links TRBV11-2 to TRBJ2-1, with 14 positions matching TRBD2. Germline assignment: CDR1 SGHAT and CDR2 FQNNGV. V trimming: 5 bases; J trimming: 8 bases; junction bases outside the gene matches: 5. The CDR3 is 15 residues long. The CDR3 spells CASSTGLAGVDEQFF. The CDR3 region has the DNA TGTGCCAGCAGCACGGGACTAGCGGGAGTAGATGAGCAGTTCTTC. The full variable domain, its missing parts supplied by reference TRBV11-2 and TRBJ2-1, is EAGVAQSPRYKIIEKRQSVAFWCNPISGHATLYWYQQILGQGPKLLIQFQNNGVVDDSQLPKDRFSAERLKGVDSTLKIQPAKLEDSAVYLCASSTGLAGVDEQFFGPGTRLTVL.

This clone was seen a handful of times. The J gene is TRBJ2-3, the V gene TRBV7-2, with 8 bases fitting TRBD1. The germline V gene encodes CDR1 SGHTA and CDR2 FQGNSA. J gave up 1 base and V 4 bases, and 4 bases lay outside the gene matches. This CDR3 spans 15 amino acids. For the CDR3, the DNA is TGTGCCAGCAGCTGGCAGGGGGCCCGCACAGATACGCAGTATTTT. Amino acids: CASSWQGARTDTQYF. Looking up the rest from reference TRBV7-2 and TRBJ2-3 gives the full variable domain: GAGVSQSPSNKVTEKGKDVELRCDPISGHTALYWYRQSLGQGLEFLIYFQGNSAPDKSGLPSDRFSAERTGGSVSTLTIQRTQQEDSAVYLCASSWQGARTDTQYFGPGTRLTVL.

This chain connects TRBV7-3 to TRBJ1-1; 8 nucleotides match TRBD1. The CDR3 consists of 18 residues. CDR1 and CDR2 (germline): SGHTA, FQGTGA. After removal of 2 bases from V and 3 bases from J, the junction contained 14 bases not matched to a gene. The CDR3 protein is CASSLGPRQGRKDTEAFF. CDR3 bases: TGTGCCAGCAGCTTAGGTCCGAGACAGGGGCGCAAGGACACTGAAGCTTTCTTT.

The chain employs TRBV5-1 and TRBJ2-1, with 11 bases matching TRBD2. The ends lost 1 base at V and 8 bases at J; junction bases unmatched: 8. CDR3 size: 16 residues. From germline, CDR1 is SGHRS and CDR2 YFSETQ. The chain's CDR3 is CASSLSTSGSWDEQFF. The DNA for the CDR3 is TGCGCCAGCAGCTTGAGTACTAGCGGGAGTTGGGATGAGCAGTTCTTC.

This clone has only a few counts. The chain uses TRBV6-5 and TRBJ1-1; TRBD1 agrees at 8 bases. CDR3 size: 14 residues. Trimming took 4 bases from V and 4 from J; bases not matched to a gene: 5. CDR1 and CDR2 (germline): MNHEY, SVGAGI. The CDR3, as DNA: TGTGCCAGCAGTTGGACAGGGAGTCCCACTGAAGCTTTCTTT. This codes for CASSWTGSPTEAFF.

This chain links TRBV5-1 with TRBJ2-5, with D possibly matching TRBD2 (6 bases). This CDR3 contains 16 residues. CDR1 and CDR2 from the germline V gene are SGHRS and YFSETQ. V lost 4 bases and J lost 0, with 16 bases in between. The CDR3 spells CASSTGLGEYQETQYF. CDR3 DNA sequence: TGCGCCAGCAGCACGGGACTGGGGGAGTACCAAGAGACCCAGTACTTC.

The chain couples TRBV6-1 to TRBJ1-5, with D possibly matching TRBD1 (6 bases). The V and J ends lost 5 bases and 5 bases respectively, with 13 bases between them. Per germline, CDR1 MNHNS and CDR2 SASEGT. The length of the CDR3 is 14 residues. In DNA form, the CDR3 reads TGTGCCAGCAGTCCTACAGGGTGGGATCAGCCCCAGCATTTT. Encoded protein: CASSPTGWDQPQHF.

The V and J genes are TRBV6-1 and TRBJ2-1; TRBD1 matches 10 bases. The CDR3 totals 16 residues. The V gene's germline CDR1 is MNHNS and CDR2 SASEGT. Trimming took 1 base from V and 6 from J; bases not matched to a gene: 6. CDR3 residues: CASSEEGQGFLNEQFF. CDR3 in DNA: TGTGCCAGCAGTGAAGAGGGACAGGGGTTTCTCAATGAGCAGTTCTTC.

This clone is a singleton in its sample. The gene calls are TRBV4-3 and TRBJ2-1; TRBD2 might be the D (5 bases). This CDR3 is built from 16 residues. V was pared by 0 bases and J by 2 bases, with 11 bases between. Germline-derived CDR1 and CDR2 are LGHNA and YSLEER. The CDR3 DNA follows: TGCGCCAGCAGCCAAGATCAACTAGTTCCCTACAATGAGCAGTTCTTC. It yields the protein CASSQDQLVPYNEQFF.

V is TRBV6-1 and J is TRBJ2-1, with 16 nucleotides matching TRBD2. V dropped 6 bases and J dropped 9; count of bases not matched to a gene: 8. This CDR3 comprises 16 residues. Germline V gene lookup returns CDR1 MNHNS and CDR2 SASEGT. CDR3 region: CASREPGLAGGAEQFF. The CDR3, as DNA: TGTGCCAGCAGGGAACCGGGACTAGCGGGAGGGGCTGAGCAGTTCTTC.

This chain connects TRBV7-2 to TRBJ2-3, with 10 bases fitting TRBD1. CDR1 and CDR2 from the germline V gene are SGHTA and FQGNSA. The CDR3 is 15 amino acids. V lost 4 bases and J lost 6; bases outside the gene matches: 7. The CDR3: CASSYTGTGVDTQYF. For the CDR3, the DNA is TGTGCCAGCAGCTACACCGGGACAGGGGTTGATACGCAGTATTTT.

This clone showed up just once. The CDR3 region has the DNA TGTGCCAGCATGACGCCCGCGGGCGGTACTTTCTTT. Protein sequence: CASMTPAGGTFF. The genes are TRBV27 and TRBJ1-1; no firm D call. Trimming cost V 7 bases and J 12 bases, with 18 bases left between them. CDR1 is MNHEY and CDR2 is SMNVEV in the germline V gene (reference sequence). The CDR3 is 12 amino acids.

This chain joins TRBV11-3 and TRBJ1-4, with no clear D. The CDR3 totals 12 residues. Trimming took 5 bases from V and 7 from J, leaving 8 bases between them. Germline V gene sequence: CDR1 SGHNT, CDR2 YENEEA. As DNA, the CDR3 is TGTGCCAGCAGCCGGCCGGGTGAAAAACTGTTTTTT. Translated: CASSRPGEKLFF.

This sequence joins TRBV19 and TRBJ1-5, with 9 bases identical to TRBD1. The CDR3 consists of 14 residues. Germline V gives CDR1 LNHDA, CDR2 SQIVND (reference sequence). V dropped 7 bases and J dropped 6; count of bases not matched to a gene: 7. The CDR3: CASNRQGGIQPQHF. The CDR3 nucleotides are TGTGCCAGTAACAGACAGGGGGGTATTCAGCCCCAGCATTTT.